The following is a TCR beta chain sequence with its context. Antigen unknown. Data came from immunoSEQ multiplex PCR; TCRdb stores just in-frame clones and leaves some out. The profile shows approximately 15,000 clones, more than 75% of them singletons. This CDR3 comprises 12 residues. Germline CDR1 reads MNHEY; CDR2 reads SVGAGI. The V gene lost 6 bases and the J gene lost 8 bases, with 13 bases spanning the gap. This sample was taken from a study of T cell clonotyping in hematopoietic cell transplantation. Study-level points and caveats: Broader posttransplant TCR repertoire diversity was predicted by graft donor and pretransplant recipient Inverse Simpson Index values. After transplant, recipient diversity fell while pathologically expanded clonotypes grew through day 180. At the given depth, recipient repertoires were over 95% de novo clonotypes.

Blood collection times were about day -28 and days 30, 100, 180 posttransplant. This TCR was sampled from a male patient between 55 and 70 years old who had an allogeneic stem cell transplant from a related donor, so the T cells may come from the graft donor. Some clones in this sample may be carry-over from other donors' samples. Source: PBMCs, taken 100 days after allogeneic stem cell transplant. This rearrangement joins TRBV6-5 to TRBJ1-2; D not certain. The CDR3: CASRLNLGGYTF. The CDR3 nucleotides read TGTGCCAGCAGACTAAACTTAGGGGGCTACACCTTC.